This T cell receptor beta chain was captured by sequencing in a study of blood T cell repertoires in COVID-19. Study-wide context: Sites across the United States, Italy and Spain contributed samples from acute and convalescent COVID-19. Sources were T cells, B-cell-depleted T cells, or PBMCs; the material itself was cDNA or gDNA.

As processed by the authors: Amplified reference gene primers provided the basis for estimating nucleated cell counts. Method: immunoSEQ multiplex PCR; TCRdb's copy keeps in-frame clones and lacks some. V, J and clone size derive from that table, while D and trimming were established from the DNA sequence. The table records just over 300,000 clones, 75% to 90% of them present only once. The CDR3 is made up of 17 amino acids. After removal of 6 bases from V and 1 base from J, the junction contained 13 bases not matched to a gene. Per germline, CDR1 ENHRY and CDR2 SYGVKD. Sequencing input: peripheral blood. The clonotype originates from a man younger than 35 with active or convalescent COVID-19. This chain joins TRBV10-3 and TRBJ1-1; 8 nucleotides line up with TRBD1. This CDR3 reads CAIRPGQGGSSNTEAFF. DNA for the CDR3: TGTGCCATCAGGCCCGGACAGGGAGGGTCTTCGAACACTGAAGCTTTCTTT.